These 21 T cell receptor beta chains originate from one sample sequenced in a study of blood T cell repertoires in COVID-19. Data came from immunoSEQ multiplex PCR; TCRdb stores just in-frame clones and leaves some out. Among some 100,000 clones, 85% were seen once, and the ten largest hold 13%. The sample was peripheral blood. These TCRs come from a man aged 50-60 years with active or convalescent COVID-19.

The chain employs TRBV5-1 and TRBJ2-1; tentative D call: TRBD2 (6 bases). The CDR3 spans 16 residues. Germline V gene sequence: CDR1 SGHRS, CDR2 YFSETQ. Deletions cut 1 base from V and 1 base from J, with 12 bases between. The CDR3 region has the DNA TGCGCCAGCAGCTTGAGGGCGGGAAGATCCTACAATGAGCAGTTCTTC. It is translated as CASSLRAGRSYNEQFF.

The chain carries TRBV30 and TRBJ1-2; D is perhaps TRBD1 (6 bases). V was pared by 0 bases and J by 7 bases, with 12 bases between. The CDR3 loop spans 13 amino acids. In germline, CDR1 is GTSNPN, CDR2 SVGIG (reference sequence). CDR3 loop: CAWSVRGAIGYTF. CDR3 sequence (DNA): TGTGCCTGGAGTGTACGGGGGGCCATTGGCTACACCTTC.

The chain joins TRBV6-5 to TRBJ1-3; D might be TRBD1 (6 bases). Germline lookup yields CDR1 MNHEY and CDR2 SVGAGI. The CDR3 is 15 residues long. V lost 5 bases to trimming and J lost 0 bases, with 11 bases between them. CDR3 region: CASSPDSTSGNTIYF. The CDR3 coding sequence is TGTGCCAGCAGTCCGGACAGTACCTCTGGAAACACCATATATTTT.

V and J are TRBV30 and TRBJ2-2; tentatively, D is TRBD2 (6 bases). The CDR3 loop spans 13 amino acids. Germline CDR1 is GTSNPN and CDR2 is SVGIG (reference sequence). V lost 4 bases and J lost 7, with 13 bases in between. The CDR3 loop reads CAWKWEVIGELFF. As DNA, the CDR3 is TGTGCCTGGAAATGGGAGGTAATCGGGGAGCTGTTTTTT.

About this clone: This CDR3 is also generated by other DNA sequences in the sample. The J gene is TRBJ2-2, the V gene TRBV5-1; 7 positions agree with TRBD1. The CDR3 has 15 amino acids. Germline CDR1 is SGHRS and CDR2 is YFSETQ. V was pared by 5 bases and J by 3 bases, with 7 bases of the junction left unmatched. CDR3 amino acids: CASSTGDRDTGELFF. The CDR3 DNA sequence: TGCGCCAGCAGTACCGGGGACAGAGACACCGGGGAGCTGTTTTTT. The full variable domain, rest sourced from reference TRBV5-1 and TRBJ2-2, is KAGVTQTPRYLIKTRGQQVTLSCSPISGHRSVSWYQQTPGQGLQFLFEYFSETQRNKGNFPGRFSGRQFSNSRSEMNVSTLELGDSALYLCASSTGDRDTGELFFGEGSRLTVL.

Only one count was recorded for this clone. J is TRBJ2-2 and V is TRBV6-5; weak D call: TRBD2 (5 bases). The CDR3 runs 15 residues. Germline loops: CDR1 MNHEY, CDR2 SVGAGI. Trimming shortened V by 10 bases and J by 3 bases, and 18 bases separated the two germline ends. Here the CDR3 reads CATRPGGRDTGELFF. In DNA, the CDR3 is TGTGCCACTAGACCAGGAGGTCGTGACACCGGGGAGCTGTTTTTT.

The CDR3 bases are TGTGCCAGCAGACTGACAGGGGCTTACAATGAGCAGTTCTTC. Translation: CASRLTGAYNEQFF. The chain recombines TRBV27 with TRBJ2-1; 8 nucleotides align to TRBD1. The CDR3 loop spans 14 amino acids. Unmatched junction bases numbered 5, after V lost 6 bases and J lost 4 bases. The V gene's germline CDR1 is MNHEY and CDR2 SMNVEV (reference sequence).

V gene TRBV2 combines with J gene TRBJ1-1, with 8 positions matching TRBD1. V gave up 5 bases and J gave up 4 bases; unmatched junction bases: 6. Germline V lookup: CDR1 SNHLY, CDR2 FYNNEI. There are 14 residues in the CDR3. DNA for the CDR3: TGTGCCAGCAGTTACGGCAGGGGGCCCACTGAAGCTTTCTTT. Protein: CASSYGRGPTEAFF.

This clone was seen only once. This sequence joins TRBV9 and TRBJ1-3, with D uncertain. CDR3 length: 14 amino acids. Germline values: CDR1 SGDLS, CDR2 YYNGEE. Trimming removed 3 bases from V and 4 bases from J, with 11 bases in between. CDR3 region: CASSAGTGGNTIYF. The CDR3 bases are TGTGCCAGCAGCGCCGGTACGGGAGGAAACACCATATATTTT. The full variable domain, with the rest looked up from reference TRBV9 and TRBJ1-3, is DSGVTQTPKHLITATGQRVTLRCSPRSGDLSVYWYQQSLDQGLQFLIQYYNGEERAKGNILERFSAQQFPDLHSELNLSSLELGDSALYFCASSAGTGGNTIYFGEGSWLTVV.

CDR3 in amino acids: CASSQDRTGGPYNEQFF. The CDR3 region has the DNA TGCGCCAGCAGCCAAGATCGGACAGGGGGCCCCTACAATGAGCAGTTCTTC. This chain joins TRBV4-1 and TRBJ2-1; 11 nucleotides align to TRBD1. Trimming cost V 0 bases and J 2 bases; bases outside gene matches: 3. In germline, CDR1 is MGHRA, CDR2 YSYEKL. There are 17 residues in the CDR3.

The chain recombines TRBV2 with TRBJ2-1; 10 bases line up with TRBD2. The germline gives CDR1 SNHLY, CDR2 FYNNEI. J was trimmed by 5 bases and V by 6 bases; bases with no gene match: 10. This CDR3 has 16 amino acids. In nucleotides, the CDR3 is TGTGCCAGCAGGTTCAGATCTAGCGGGGGCAACAATGAGCAGTTCTTC. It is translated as CASRFRSSGGNNEQFF.

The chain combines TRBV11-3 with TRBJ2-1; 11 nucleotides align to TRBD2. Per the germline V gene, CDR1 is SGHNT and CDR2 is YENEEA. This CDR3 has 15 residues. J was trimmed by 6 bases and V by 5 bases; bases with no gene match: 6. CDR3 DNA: TGTGCCAGCAGCCCACCGGGACTAGCGGTCAATGAGCAGTTCTTC. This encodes CASSPPGLAVNEQFF. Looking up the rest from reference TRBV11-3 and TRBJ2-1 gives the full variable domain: EAGVVQSPRYKIIEKKQPVAFWCNPISGHNTLYWYLQNLGQGPELLIRYENEEAVDDSQLPKDRFSAERLKGVDSTLKIQPAELGDSAVYLCASSPPGLAVNEQFFGPGTRLTVL.

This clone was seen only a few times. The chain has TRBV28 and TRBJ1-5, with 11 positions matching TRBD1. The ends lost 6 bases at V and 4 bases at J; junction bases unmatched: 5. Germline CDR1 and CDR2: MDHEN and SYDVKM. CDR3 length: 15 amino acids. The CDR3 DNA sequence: TGTGCCAGCAGCTCCGGGACAGGGGGTAATCAGCCCCAGCATTTT. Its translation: CASSSGTGGNQPQHF.

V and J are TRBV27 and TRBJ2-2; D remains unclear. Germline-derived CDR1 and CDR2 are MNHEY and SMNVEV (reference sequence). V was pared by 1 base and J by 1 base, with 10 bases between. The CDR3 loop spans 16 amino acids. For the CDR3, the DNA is TGTGCCAGCAGTTTATGGGCCGACCTGAACACCGGGGAGCTGTTTTTT. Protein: CASSLWADLNTGELFF.

CDR3: CASSTALAGPYEQYF. The CDR3 nucleotides are TGCGCCAGCAGCACCGCACTAGCGGGACCCTACGAGCAGTACTTC. V and J are TRBV5-1 and TRBJ2-7, with 10 bases fitting TRBD2. The V and J ends lost 4 bases and 2 bases, in that order; junction bases with no gene match: 6. The CDR3 spans 15 residues. The germline V gene has CDR1 SGHRS and CDR2 YFSETQ.

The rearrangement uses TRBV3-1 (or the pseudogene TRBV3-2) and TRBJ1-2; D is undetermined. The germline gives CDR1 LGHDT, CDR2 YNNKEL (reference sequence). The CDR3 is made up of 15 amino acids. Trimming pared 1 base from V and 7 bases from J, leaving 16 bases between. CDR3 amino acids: CASSQGVTFGSGYTF. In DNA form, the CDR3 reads TGTGCCAGCAGCCAAGGGGTGACATTTGGGTCTGGCTACACCTTC.

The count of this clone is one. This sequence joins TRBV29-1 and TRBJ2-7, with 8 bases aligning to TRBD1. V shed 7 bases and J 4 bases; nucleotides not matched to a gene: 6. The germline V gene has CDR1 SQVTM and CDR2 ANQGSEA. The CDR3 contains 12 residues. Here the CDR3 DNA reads TGCAGCGCATCCGGGACAGGTTACGAGCAGTACTTC. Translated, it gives CSASGTGYEQYF.

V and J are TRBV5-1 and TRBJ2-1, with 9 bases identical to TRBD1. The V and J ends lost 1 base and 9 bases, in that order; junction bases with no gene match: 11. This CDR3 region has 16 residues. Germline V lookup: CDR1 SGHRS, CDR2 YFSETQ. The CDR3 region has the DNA TGCGCCAGCAGCTTGAGGTGGACAGGGGATGGTGGTGAGCAGTTCTTC. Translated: CASSLRWTGDGGEQFF.

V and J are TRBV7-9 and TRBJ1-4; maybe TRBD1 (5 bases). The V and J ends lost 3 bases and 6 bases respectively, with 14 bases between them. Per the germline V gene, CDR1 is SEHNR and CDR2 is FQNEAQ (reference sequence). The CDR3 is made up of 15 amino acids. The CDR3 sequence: CASSLERGGDEKLFF. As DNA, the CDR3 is TGTGCCAGCAGCTTGGAGAGGGGAGGGGATGAAAAACTGTTTTTT.

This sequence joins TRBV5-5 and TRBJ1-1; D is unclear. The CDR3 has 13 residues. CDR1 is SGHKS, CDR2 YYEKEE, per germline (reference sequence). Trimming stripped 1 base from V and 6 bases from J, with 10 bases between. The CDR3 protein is CASSLLPEAEAFF. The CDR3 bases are TGTGCCAGCAGCTTGTTGCCGGAGGCTGAAGCTTTCTTT.

The CDR3 region is CASRAGTSGSETQYF. The DNA of the CDR3 is TGTGCCAGCAGAGCCGGGACTAGCGGGAGTGAGACCCAGTACTTC. This chain joins TRBV2 and TRBJ2-5; TRBD2 agrees at 14 bases. Trimming cost V 6 bases and J 5 bases; bases outside gene matches: 5. In germline, CDR1 is SNHLY, CDR2 FYNNEI. The CDR3 has 15 residues.